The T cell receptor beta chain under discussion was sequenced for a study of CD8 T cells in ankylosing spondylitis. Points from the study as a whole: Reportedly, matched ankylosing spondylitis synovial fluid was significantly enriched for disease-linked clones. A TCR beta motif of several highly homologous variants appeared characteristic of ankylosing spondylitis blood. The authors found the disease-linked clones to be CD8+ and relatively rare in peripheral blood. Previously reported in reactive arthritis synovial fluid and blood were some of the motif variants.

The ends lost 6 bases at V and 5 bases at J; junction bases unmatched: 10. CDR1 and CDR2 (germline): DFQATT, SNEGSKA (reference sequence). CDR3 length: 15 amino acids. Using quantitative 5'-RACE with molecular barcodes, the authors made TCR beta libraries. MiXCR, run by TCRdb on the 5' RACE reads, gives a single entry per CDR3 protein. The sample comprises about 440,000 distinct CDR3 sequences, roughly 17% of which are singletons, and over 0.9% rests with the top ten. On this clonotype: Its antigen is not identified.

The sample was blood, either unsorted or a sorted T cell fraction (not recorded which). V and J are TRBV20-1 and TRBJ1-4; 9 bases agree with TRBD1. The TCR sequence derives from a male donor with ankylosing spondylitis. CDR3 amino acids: CSAPKPGTGNEKLFF. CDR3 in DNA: TGCAGTGCCCCTAAACCTGGGACAGGGAATGAAAAACTGTTTTTT.